This TCR beta chain was captured in a study of T cells in Graves' hyperthyroidism and ophthalmopathy. This clonotype showed up many times. From RNA transcripts, TCR beta CDR3 regions were amplified. A set of HTBI primers served as the primers for a first-round RT-PCR of the TCR CDR3. TCRdb itself ran the multiplex PCR reads through MiXCR, one entry per CDR3 protein. This table holds 500,000 to 650,000 distinct CDR3 sequences, 14% found once. V dropped 7 bases and J dropped 2; count of bases not matched to a gene: 9. This CDR3 region has 15 residues. This clonotype was sampled from a woman aged 40 to 50 with Graves' hyperthyroidism. The rearrangement joins TRBV12-3 or TRBV12-4 to TRBJ2-3; the match to TRBD1 covers 7 bases. Sequenced sample: blood. CDR3 bases: TGTGCCAGCACCCCCGAGACAGGGCCCACAGATACGCAGTATTTT. Amino acid sequence: CASTPETGPTDTQYF.